This entry lists 28 T cell receptor beta chains sequenced from one sample in a study of OX40 agonist ivuxolimab in advanced cancers. Only in-frame clones appear in the TCRdb table, and some are missing; sequencing was by immunoSEQ multiplex PCR. This table holds tens of thousands of clones, 75% to 90% found once. Here the sequenced sample was CD4+ or CD8+ T cells sorted from blood, taken in a trial of the OX40 agonist ivuxolimab. These receptors originate from an adult with an advanced solid tumor such as melanoma, head and neck, liver or kidney cancer.

V is TRBV12-5 and J is TRBJ2-1; 10 bases fit TRBD1. Trimming removed 6 bases from V and 8 bases from J; junction bases left unmatched: 7. The CDR3 is made up of 14 amino acids. The germline CDR1 and CDR2 sequences are LGHNT and FRNRAP. CDR3: CASGPGQGRHEQFF. The CDR3 DNA is TGTGCTAGTGGCCCGGGACAGGGGAGGCATGAGCAGTTCTTC.

A few counts support this clone. The gene calls are TRBV6-1 and TRBJ2-6; D is unclear. Trimming took off 6 bases at V and 2 bases at J, with 5 bases between the two ends. The CDR3 extends over 13 amino acids. Looked up from germline, CDR1 is MNHNS and CDR2 is SASEGT. CDR3 in amino acids: CASRGTGANVLTF. CDR3 bases: TGTGCCAGCAGAGGGACTGGGGCCAACGTCCTGACTTTC.

The rearrangement joins TRBV5-8 to TRBJ2-7, with 12 nucleotides matching TRBD2. Trimming removed 6 bases from V and 6 bases from J; junction bases left unmatched: 7. This CDR3 spans 14 amino acids. Germline CDR1 SGHTS, CDR2 YDEGEE. Here the CDR3 reads CASTKRLAGVEQYF. CDR3 DNA: TGTGCCAGCACCAAGAGACTAGCGGGGGTCGAGCAGTACTTC.

This clone was seen just once. The chain is built from TRBV11-1 and TRBJ2-1; D might be TRBD2 (5 bases). Germline V gene lookup returns CDR1 SGHAT and CDR2 FQDESV (reference sequence). Trimming shortened V by 7 bases and J by 5 bases, and 15 bases separated the two germline ends. The CDR3 length is 14 residues. CDR3 nucleotide sequence: TGTGCCAGCACCAAACAAAAGCGGAACAATGAGCAGTTCTTC. Translated, it gives CASTKQKRNNEQFF. Full variable domain (remainder filled in from reference TRBV11-1 and TRBJ2-1): EAEVAQSPRYKITEKSQAVAFWCDPISGHATLYWYRQILGQGPELLVQFQDESVVDDSQLPKDRFSAERLKGVDSTLKIQPAELGDSAMYLCASTKQKRNNEQFFGPGTRLTVL.

The rearrangement joins TRBV5-1 to TRBJ2-5; D is possibly TRBD1 (6 bases). CDR1 is SGHRS and CDR2 is YFSETQ in the germline V gene. V lost 4 bases, J lost 7 bases, and 23 bases lay in between. The CDR3 length is 16 residues. CDR3 nucleotides: TGCGCCAGCAGCATCGGACAGATTTTGGCGTTCGGGACCCAGTACTTC. Protein: CASSIGQILAFGTQYF.

The chain combines TRBV6-5 with TRBJ1-3; D is unclear. The CDR3 runs to 14 residues. V was cut by 2 bases and J by 0 bases, with 5 bases left in between. Germline CDR1 is MNHEY and CDR2 is SVGAGI. CDR3 nucleotides: TGTGCCAGCAGTTACGAGTTCTCTGGAAACACCATATATTTT. This sequence encodes CASSYEFSGNTIYF.

The CDR3: CASSTTGGNTEAFF. DNA for the CDR3: TGTGCCAGCTCAACAACAGGGGGAAACACTGAAGCTTTCTTT. The chain employs TRBV18 and TRBJ1-1; TRBD1 matches at 8 bases. The CDR3 length is 14 residues. Per the germline V gene, CDR1 is KGHSH and CDR2 is LQKENI. With 5 bases clipped from V and 2 bases from J, the junction kept 4 bases outside the gene matches.

This clone was counted a single time. This sequence joins TRBV6-1 and TRBJ1-4; D not resolved. This CDR3 has 13 residues. Germline V gene data show CDR1 as MNHNS and CDR2 as SASEGT. Trimming cost V 2 bases and J 10 bases, with 11 bases left between them. As DNA, the CDR3 is TGTGCCAGCAGTGAATGGAGAGGGAGAAAACTGTTTTTT. Residues: CASSEWRGRKLFF.

This clone was seen a few times. The J gene is TRBJ2-1, the V gene TRBV2; possible D gene TRBD2, 6 bases. From germline, CDR1 is SNHLY and CDR2 FYNNEI. CDR3 length: 17 residues. With 2 bases removed from V and 7 bases from J, the gap between germline ends came to 21 bases. In DNA form, the CDR3 reads TGTGCCAGCAGTGAAAGGTCGGGTCTAGCGACGGGGAATGAGCAGTTCTTC. Translated: CASSERSGLATGNEQFF.

By its share, this clone is medium-sized (0.01 to 0.1%). The chain carries TRBV6-4 and TRBJ2-2; D gene unclear. The CDR3 contains 13 residues. Trimming removed 0 bases at V and 8 bases at J, with 7 bases between. Germline CDR1 reads MRHNA; CDR2 reads SNTAGT. The CDR3 is CASSDSFSGELFF. CDR3 bases: TGTGCCAGCAGTGACTCTTTTTCAGGGGAGCTGTTTTTT.

J is TRBJ1-1 and V is TRBV7-8; D is unclear. The germline CDR1 and CDR2 sequences are SGHVS and FQNEAQ. V dropped 5 bases and J dropped 4 bases, with 14 bases sitting between them. This CDR3 has 14 residues. The CDR3 coding sequence is TGTGCCAGCAGCCAAGCCCGCCGGGGCACTGAAGCTTTCTTT. It yields the protein CASSQARRGTEAFF.

The table lists this clone with a count of one. The genes are TRBV6-1 and TRBJ2-5; tentatively, D is TRBD2 (6 bases). This CDR3 contains 14 residues. The germline CDR1 and CDR2 sequences are MNHNS and SASEGT. With 6 bases removed from V and 5 bases from J, the gap between germline ends came to 16 bases. CDR3 nucleotide sequence: TGTGCCAGCAGCTCCGTCCCGGCGGGGGAGACCCAGTACTTC. This codes for CASSSVPAGETQYF.

The genes are TRBV30 and TRBJ2-3; maybe TRBD2 (6 bases). The CDR3 covers 11 residues. The V end lost 7 bases, the J end lost 6 bases, and 11 bases lay between the germline ends. Germline loops: CDR1 GTSNPN, CDR2 SVGIG (reference sequence). CDR3 loop: CASGGLDTQYF. CDR3 sequence (DNA): TGTGCCTCCGGGGGTCTCGATACGCAGTATTTT.

The chain has TRBV5-1 and TRBJ1-2; the D gene is possibly TRBD1 (6 bases). The CDR3 has 14 amino acids. Per germline, CDR1 SGHRS and CDR2 YFSETQ. Trimming took 5 bases from V and 6 from J, leaving 17 bases between them. This CDR3 reads CASSRDKSGDGYTF. CDR3 in DNA: TGCGCCAGCAGTCGGGACAAAAGCGGGGATGGCTACACCTTC.

The chain uses TRBV20-1 and TRBJ1-2; D unclear. CDR1 is DFQATT, CDR2 SNEGSKA, per germline (reference sequence). The length of the CDR3 is 11 residues. The CDR3 protein is CNSYDGERYTF. In DNA form, the CDR3 reads TGCAACAGTTACGACGGCGAGCGTTACACCTTC.

The J gene is TRBJ1-3, the V gene TRBV6-6; D not resolved. Germline V gives CDR1 MNHNY, CDR2 SVGAGI (reference sequence). This CDR3 comprises 13 residues. V lost 2 bases and J lost 4, with 6 bases in between. In DNA form, the CDR3 reads TGTGCCAGCAGTTACGGTTGGGGAAACACCATATATTTT. Amino acids: CASSYGWGNTIYF.

This rearrangement joins TRBV5-1 to TRBJ1-5; TRBD1 matches at 7 bases. CDR1 and CDR2 (germline): SGHRS, YFSETQ. V shed 4 bases and J 7 bases; nucleotides not matched to a gene: 11. The CDR3 is 15 residues long. The CDR3 bases are TGCGCCAGCAGCCCGGAACCAGGGGGATACCAGCCCCAGCATTTT. This gives the protein CASSPEPGGYQPQHF.

The chain carries TRBV11-1 and TRBJ1-1; D gene ambiguous. The germline V and J ends were trimmed by 1 base and 0 bases, with 3 bases remaining between them. CDR3 length: 13 amino acids. CDR1 and CDR2 from the germline V gene are SGHAT and FQDESV (reference sequence). CDR3 nucleotides: TGTGCCAGCAGCTTAGGACTGAACACTGAAGCTTTCTTT. Encoded protein: CASSLGLNTEAFF.

This chain connects TRBV28 to TRBJ1-3; no clear D. CDR1 and CDR2 from the germline V gene are MDHEN and SYDVKM. The V and J ends lost 10 bases and 0 bases respectively, with 13 bases between them. The CDR3 covers 14 residues. CDR3 in DNA: TGTGCCACCGGTGGAGGGAGCTCTGGAAACACCATATATTTT. Amino acid sequence: CATGGGSSGNTIYF.

The gene calls are TRBV15 and TRBJ2-5; 8 positions agree with TRBD1. Per germline, CDR1 LNHNV and CDR2 YYDKDF (reference sequence). The CDR3 is made up of 15 amino acids. V lost 1 base and J lost 2; bases outside the gene matches: 3. The CDR3 DNA sequence: TGTGCCACCAGCAGAGGCAGGGGGCGTCAAGAGACCCAGTACTTC. It encodes CATSRGRGRQETQYF.

The chain recombines TRBV11-1 with TRBJ2-7; a weak D match, TRBD1 (5 bases). Germline CDR1 reads SGHAT; CDR2 reads FQDESV (reference sequence). V dropped 1 base and J dropped 1 base, with 8 bases sitting between them. This CDR3 has 14 residues. CDR3 in DNA: TGTGCCAGCAGCTTAGAGGACATATCCTACGAGCAGTACTTC. Translating it yields CASSLEDISYEQYF.

The chain is built from TRBV6-5 and TRBJ1-1, with D tentatively TRBD1 (5 bases). Germline CDR1 is MNHEY and CDR2 is SVGAGI. Deletions cut 2 bases from V and 3 bases from J, with 10 bases between. CDR3 length: 14 amino acids. In DNA form, the CDR3 reads TGTGCCAGCAGTTACAGGGTAGGGGACACTGAAGCTTTCTTT. Translation gives CASSYRVGDTEAFF.

This chain links TRBV7-8 with TRBJ2-1, with 12 nucleotides matching TRBD2. Germline values: CDR1 SGHVS, CDR2 FQNEAQ. The CDR3 sequence is 15 residues long. V shed 3 bases, J shed 6 bases, and the junction held 3 bases outside the gene matches. The CDR3 loop reads CASSFSSGRANEQFF. As DNA, the CDR3 is TGTGCCAGCAGCTTTTCTAGCGGGAGGGCCAATGAGCAGTTCTTC.

This clone has only one observation. The rearrangement uses TRBV5-8 and TRBJ1-1; D not certain. Germline V lookup: CDR1 SGHTS, CDR2 YDEGEE. Trimming removed 2 bases from V and 6 bases from J, with 17 bases in between. The CDR3 runs to 15 residues. In nucleotides, the CDR3 is TGTGCCAGCAGCTTCGAGGGAGGAATTAGAGCTGAAGCTTTCTTT. It specifies CASSFEGGIRAEAFF. Together with reference TRBV5-8 and TRBJ1-1, the CDR3 gives the full variable domain: EAGVTQSPTHLIKTRGQQATLRCSPISGHTSVYWYQQALGLGLQFLLWYDEGEERNRGNFPPRFSGRQFPNYSSELNVNALELEDSALYLCASSFEGGIRAEAFFGQGTRLTVV.

This clone was recorded once. This rearrangement joins TRBV19 to TRBJ1-1, with 7 bases lining up with TRBD1. The CDR3 covers 16 residues. V was clipped by 2 bases and J by 1 base; unmatched bases: 7. Germline values: CDR1 LNHDA, CDR2 SQIVND (reference sequence). The DNA for the CDR3 is TGTGCCAGTAGTATATCAGGGGGGCTAGGGAACACTGAAGCTTTCTTT. Its protein is CASSISGGLGNTEAFF.

V usage is TRBV27 and J usage is TRBJ1-3, with D possibly being TRBD1 (5 bases). Trimming shortened V by 1 base and J by 2 bases, and 15 bases separated the two germline ends. This CDR3 comprises 17 residues. Germline CDR1 reads MNHEY; CDR2 reads SMNVEV (reference sequence). The CDR3 loop is CASSLYTGTGAGNTIYF. The CDR3, as DNA: TGTGCCAGCAGTTTATATACCGGGACTGGCGCTGGAAACACCATATATTTT.

The J gene is TRBJ2-3, the V gene TRBV5-1; D is unclear. CDR3 length: 15 amino acids. V was trimmed by 0 bases and J by 2 bases, leaving 10 bases between them. Germline CDR1 and CDR2: SGHRS and YFSETQ. Here the CDR3 reads CASSLVRQNTDTQYF. The CDR3 DNA follows: TGCGCCAGCAGCTTGGTACGGCAAAACACAGATACGCAGTATTTT.

The chain is built from TRBV27 and TRBJ2-3, with D uncertain. Germline CDR1 is MNHEY and CDR2 is SMNVEV (reference sequence). The CDR3 extends over 16 amino acids. The ends were cut back, 4 bases at V and 4 bases at J, with 18 bases in the middle. The DNA for the CDR3 is TGTGCCAGCAGTTCCTCGCGACCTCTAGGGTCAGATACGCAGTATTTT. Translated, it gives CASSSSRPLGSDTQYF.